One and the same sample provided the 16 T cell receptor beta chains below, sequenced in a study of cytomegalovirus exposure and HLA in healthy donors. PCR employed 60 Vbeta and 13 Jbeta primers. This table comes from immunoSEQ multiplex PCR, and its TCRdb copy is limited to in-frame clones, with some not included. The table shows 200,000 to 250,000 clones, with 70% to 90% occurring only once. Sequencing was carried out using PBMCs. These receptor sequences come from a human donor in good health.

The chain couples TRBV4-1 to TRBJ2-7, with 14 bases that match TRBD2. Trimming took 0 bases from V and 4 from J; bases not matched to a gene: 17. Looked up from germline, CDR1 is MGHRA and CDR2 is YSYEKL. The CDR3 has 21 amino acids. CDR3 coding DNA: TGCGCCAGCAGCCAAGATTACCTACAGCCGGGACTAGCGGGAGTATTTTACGAGCAGTACTTC. Protein product: CASSQDYLQPGLAGVFYEQYF.

V is TRBV28 and J is TRBJ2-1; 9 bases align to TRBD2. With V trimmed by 3 bases and J by 10 bases, 4 bases remained unmatched. The CDR3 has 13 amino acids. Germline CDR1 MDHEN, CDR2 SYDVKM. The CDR3 here is CASSFGTSTEQFF. The CDR3 DNA sequence: TGTGCCAGCAGTTTTGGGACTAGCACGGAGCAGTTCTTC. The whole variable domain, remainder taken from reference TRBV28 and TRBJ2-1, is DVKVTQSSRYLVKRTGEKVFLECVQDMDHENMFWYRQDPGLGLRLIYFSYDVKMKEKGDIPEGYSVSREKKERFSLILESASTNQTSMYLCASSFGTSTEQFFGPGTRLTVL.

The CDR3 loop reads CASSLSGSIAGELFF. CDR3 nucleotide sequence: TGTGCCAGCAGCCTCAGCGGTTCCATTGCCGGGGAGCTGTTTTTT. The chain uses TRBV11-2 and TRBJ2-2; D might be TRBD2 (5 bases). Germline V gives CDR1 SGHAT, CDR2 FQNNGV. Between the trimmed V and J ends, which lost 5 bases and 6 bases, there was a span of 16 bases. The CDR3 sequence is 15 residues long.

The chain combines TRBV29-1 with TRBJ1-2, with no clear D. V dropped 5 bases and J dropped 2 bases, with 12 bases sitting between them. Germline V gene lookup returns CDR1 SQVTM and CDR2 ANQGSEA. There are 13 residues in the CDR3. CDR3 coding DNA: TGCAGCGTTAAACCGGCCGGGAACTATGGCTACACCTTC. This gives the protein CSVKPAGNYGYTF.

This chain links TRBV6-5 with TRBJ2-5; 9 positions agree with TRBD1. Germline V gene sequence: CDR1 MNHEY, CDR2 SVGAGI. The CDR3 runs to 14 residues. Trimming at V came to 6 bases and at J to 4 bases, leaving 6 bases not matched to a gene. The CDR3 loop reads CASRPGQGLETQYF. The CDR3 DNA is TGTGCCAGCAGGCCCGGACAGGGGTTAGAGACCCAGTACTTC.

CDR3 nucleotide sequence: TGTGCCAGCAGAACAGAGGAAGCTTTCTTT. This codes for CASRTEEAFF. The V gene is TRBV6-1, the J gene TRBJ1-1; no reliable D call. The CDR3 consists of 10 residues. Trimming pared 6 bases from V and 8 bases from J, leaving 7 bases between. From germline, CDR1 is MNHNS and CDR2 SASEGT.

The chain carries TRBV6-5 and TRBJ2-7; 13 positions match TRBD2. This CDR3 contains 14 residues. Per germline, CDR1 MNHEY and CDR2 SVGAGI. V lost 5 bases and J lost 3; bases outside the gene matches: 1. In DNA, the CDR3 is TGTGCCAGCAGTCGACTAGCGGGGGGCTACGAGCAGTACTTC. Its translation: CASSRLAGGYEQYF.

This chain connects TRBV4-1 to TRBJ2-1; 11 positions agree with TRBD2. Germline trimming cut 0 bases from V and 2 bases from J; bases unmatched to any gene: 3. The CDR3 sequence is 17 residues long. The germline V gene encodes CDR1 MGHRA and CDR2 YSYEKL. CDR3 residues: CASSQDPTSGTYNEQFF. CDR3 nucleotides: TGCGCCAGCAGCCAAGATCCGACTAGCGGGACCTACAATGAGCAGTTCTTC.

J is TRBJ1-5 and V is TRBV19, with TRBD1 identical over 7 bases. Germline CDR1 is LNHDA and CDR2 is SQIVND (reference sequence). V gave up 6 bases and J gave up 4 bases; unmatched junction bases: 3. CDR3 length: 13 amino acids. CDR3 DNA sequence: TGTGCCAGTAGAGACAGGGAAAATCAGCCCCAGCATTTT. Translation gives CASRDRENQPQHF. Full variable domain (missing parts from reference TRBV19 and TRBJ1-5): DGGITQSPKYLFRKEGQNVTLSCEQNLNHDAMYWYRQDPGQGLRLIYYSQIVNDFQKGDIAEGYSVSREKKESFPLTVTSAQKNPTAFYLCASRDRENQPQHFGDGTRLSIL.

This sequence joins TRBV6-4 and TRBJ2-3, with TRBD2 as a possible D gene (5 bases). Trimming shortened V by 1 base and J by 5 bases, and 7 bases separated the two germline ends. Germline V CDR1 and CDR2: MRHNA, SNTAGT. The CDR3 is made up of 13 amino acids. CDR3 region: CASSDLRGDTQYF. The CDR3 DNA reads TGTGCCAGCAGTGACTTACGGGGAGATACGCAGTATTTT.

This clone has just a few counts. This chain connects TRBV5-1 to TRBJ2-7; TRBD1 matches 12 bases. CDR3 length equals 16 residues. The junction had 4 bases not matched to a gene; V was cut back by 0 bases and J by 3 bases. Germline values: CDR1 SGHRS, CDR2 YFSETQ. The CDR3, as DNA: TGCGCCAGCAGCTTGGCCGGGACAGGGGGCTTCTACGAGCAGTACTTC. It is translated as CASSLAGTGGFYEQYF. Variable domain in full (rest from reference TRBV5-1 and TRBJ2-7): KAGVTQTPRYLIKTRGQQVTLSCSPISGHRSVSWYQQTPGQGLQFLFEYFSETQRNKGNFPGRFSGRQFSNSRSEMNVSTLELGDSALYLCASSLAGTGGFYEQYFGPGTRLTVT.

In this sample, this clone turned up once. The chain recombines TRBV7-9 with TRBJ1-1; TRBD1 is a possible D gene (6 bases). CDR3 length: 14 amino acids. The germline V and J ends were trimmed by 8 bases and 4 bases, with 17 bases remaining between them. Per the germline V gene, CDR1 is SEHNR and CDR2 is FQNEAQ (reference sequence). The CDR3 nucleotides are TGTGCCAGCGTCGAACAGGGAACGCTCACTGAAGCTTTCTTT. It yields the protein CASVEQGTLTEAFF. Together with reference TRBV7-9 and TRBJ1-1, the CDR3 gives the full variable domain: DTGVSQNPRHKITKRGQNVTFRCDPISEHNRLYWYRQTLGQGPEFLTYFQNEAQLEKSRLLSDRFSAERPKGSFSTLEIQRTEQGDSAMYLCASVEQGTLTEAFFGQGTRLTVV.

J is TRBJ2-5 and V is TRBV18, with 12 bases aligning to TRBD2. Germline CDR1 KGHSH, CDR2 LQKENI. J gave up 5 bases and V 3 bases, and 7 bases lay outside the gene matches. The CDR3 totals 16 residues. The CDR3 bases are TGTGCCAGCTCACCGGAAGGACTAGCGGGAAGCGAGACCCAGTACTTC. It codes for CASSPEGLAGSETQYF.

The chain uses TRBV4-2 and TRBJ2-1; the D is unclear. CDR1 LGHNA and CDR2 YNFKEQ come from the germline V gene. CDR3 length: 15 amino acids. V was cut by 1 base and J by 0 bases, with 7 bases left in between. In DNA form, the CDR3 reads TGTGCCAGCAGCCAAGGAGTGAGCTCCTACAATGAGCAGTTCTTC. Amino acid sequence: CASSQGVSSYNEQFF.

This clone has only one observation. The V and J genes are TRBV9 and TRBJ2-2; 9 bases fit TRBD2. The V gene's germline CDR1 is SGDLS and CDR2 YYNGEE. V shed 2 bases, J shed 5 bases, and the junction held 7 bases outside the gene matches. The length of the CDR3 is 16 residues. The CDR3 here is CASSVQTSGRTGELFF. In nucleotides, the CDR3 is TGTGCCAGCAGCGTGCAGACTAGCGGTAGAACCGGGGAGCTGTTTTTT.

This clone was counted a few times. The rearrangement links TRBV28 to TRBJ2-5, with 7 positions matching TRBD2. V shed 5 bases and J 2 bases; nucleotides not matched to a gene: 14. The CDR3 extends over 17 amino acids. Per the germline V gene, CDR1 is MDHEN and CDR2 is SYDVKM. CDR3 region: CASSIRGVVRGQETQYF. CDR3 DNA: TGTGCCAGCAGTATCCGGGGGGTTGTGCGGGGACAAGAGACCCAGTACTTC.